This is a list of T cell receptor beta chains from one sample in a study of T cell changes during pregnancy in multiple sclerosis. The method was immunoSEQ multiplex PCR; TCRdb's version includes in-frame clones alone and lacks a portion of them. The sample contains about 68,000 clones, more than 90% of which appear only once. Sequencing used peripheral blood, obtained after pregnancy. The receptors stem from a female donor in good health, enrolled as a control in a pregnancy study. Both conserved end residues are trimmed from each CDR3. The size field is filled for only some rows; it gives once, few, many or a size class.

CDR3aa	v_gene	abundance	j_gene
ASSPLWGNEKLF	TRBV7-8	NA	TRBJ1-4
ASSFRGSNQPQH	TRBV28	NA	TRBJ1-5
ASRTSGGAYEQY	TRBV6-5	NA	TRBJ2-7
ASSQSVRAGRRDTEAF	TRBV23-1	once	TRBJ1-1
ASSLLSGAYNEQF	TRBV7-9	NA	TRBJ2-1
ASSPMAGEVKNIQY	TRBV18	NA	TRBJ2-4
SVAGQGASYNEQF	TRBV29-1	NA	TRBJ2-1
ASSQGIGTGGNSGSGANVLT	TRBV4-3	NA	TRBJ2-6
ASRSGHSYEQY	TRBV5-1	NA	TRBJ2-7
ASSPSISGANVLT	TRBV18	NA	TRBJ2-6
AWVGSQETQY	TRBV30	NA	TRBJ2-5
ASSFERGGEDTQY	TRBV11-2	NA	TRBJ2-3
ASSNSGTGYSPLH	TRBV5-4	NA	TRBJ1-6
ASSAWGERNQPQH	TRBV27	once	TRBJ1-5
ASSESGRDTGELF	TRBV10-1	few	TRBJ2-2
ASRGAGWGYT	TRBV6-6	NA	TRBJ1-2
ASSVEQGIGELF	TRBV9	NA	TRBJ2-2
SVEIPSIYEQY	TRBV29-1	NA	TRBJ2-7
ASKLSEHSNTEAF	TRBV6-5	NA	TRBJ1-1
ASSTDYTEAF	TRBV19	once	TRBJ1-1
SVEVSGSSYEQY	TRBV29-1	NA	TRBJ2-7
ASLAGTGGITDTQY	TRBV7-2	NA	TRBJ2-3
ATVGRGGQRSEQF	TRBV11-1	NA	TRBJ2-1
ASSVTGADTQY	TRBV19	once	TRBJ2-3
ASSFPNSLNQPQH	TRBV28	NA	TRBJ1-5
ASAGTPGNTIY	TRBV19	NA	TRBJ1-3
ASNSPGTAIEKLF	TRBV28	NA	TRBJ1-4
ASRDRGNTGELF	TRBV19	NA	TRBJ2-2
ASSLGTGYGETQY	TRBV7-9	NA	TRBJ2-5
ASSLNGLKAF	TRBV7-2	NA	TRBJ1-1
ASSGRSGELF	TRBV6-4	NA	TRBJ2-2
ASPTAGTGYEQY	TRBV7-3	NA	TRBJ2-7
ASSLTGLAGVSDTQY	TRBV28	NA	TRBJ2-3
ASSPLRGYGYT	TRBV14	NA	TRBJ1-2
ASSYGAKNQPQH	TRBV9	NA	TRBJ1-5
ASSSAGTRFDEQF	TRBV11-2	NA	TRBJ2-1
ASSRTGHTGELF	TRBV5-4	NA	TRBJ2-2
ASSLGLAVHEQY	TRBV5-1	NA	TRBJ2-7
ASSPPLTGTGGNQPQH	TRBV6-9	once	TRBJ1-5
ASSSGVGTEAF	TRBV28	NA	TRBJ1-1